This TCR beta chain was captured by sequencing in a study of T cell repertoires in cytomegalovirus infection (dated 2019 in TCRdb). Turning to the overall study: Donor HLA type was relevant to the analysis, because carriage of CMV infection together with the matching HLA type was indicated by public TCR beta signatures.

What the research found in general, with its limitations: The ex vivo response was dominated by HLA-C-restricted CMV-specific TCR beta clonotypes, which also provided the single most frequent clonotype in two of eight donors. Carriers of CMV infection plus the relevant HLA type were discriminated by the cumulative frequency of public TCR beta family members in the study cohort and in an independent roughly 370-donor cohort.

Instrument on record: Illumina HiSeq 1500. Through fastp at Q25 and MiXCR, TCRdb rebuilt clones from the public reads, retaining in-frame beta chains. Here each entry gathers all rows of one CDR3 protein and keeps the most common genes and DNA. In all, the sample holds around 280,000 distinct CDR3 sequences, and around 10% of those were seen once. The biggest ten clones account for around 2.5% of the sample. The CDR3, cysteine through phenylalanine, is 16 amino acids long. The CDR3 DNA has 48 bases and is translated from base 1. Taken from the germline V gene, the CDR1 and CDR2 loops are SGHDT and YYEEEE. V is clipped by 5 bases and J by 1 base, and the sequence between their germline boundaries is 15 bases long. This clonotype was recorded a few times. Its binding antigen is unknown. The record has no base qualities; no much larger clone is one base away.

This receptor was taken from a human donor in good health (CMV status not recorded). Some clones in this sample may be carry-over from other donors' samples. Here the chain combines TRBV5-6 and TRBJ2-2, with no reliable assignment of the D segment. Sequencing used PBMCs. The nucleotide sequence is TGTGCCAGCAGACCCCGAAAGGGTGTGAACACCGGGGAGCTGTTTTTT. Translated, this is CASRPRKGVNTGELFF.